These 17 T cell receptor beta chains were all obtained from the same sample, sequenced in a study of T-cell reconstitution after alpha-beta-depleted transplantation in children. Construction of the TCRbeta library involved unique molecular identifiers. TCRdb reanalysed the PCR reads using MiXCR and keeps one entry per CDR3 protein. The repertoire holds around 420,000 distinct CDR3 sequences, roughly 15% seen once, with about 32% in the top ten. The sequencing used PBMCs, mostly from graft donor cells, collected 360 days after TCRalphabeta/CD19-depleted stem cell transplant. Receptors originate from a boy younger than two who had a stem cell transplant for Wiskott-Aldrich syndrome, so the T cells may come from the graft donor.

J is TRBJ2-6 and V is TRBV6-1; D is perhaps TRBD1 or TRBD2 (7 bases each). Trimming took off 4 bases at V and 2 bases at J, with 15 bases between the two ends. CDR3 size: 17 residues. Germline V gene sequence: CDR1 MNHNS, CDR2 SASEGT. The CDR3 spells CASSATGEGAGANVLTF. The CDR3 DNA sequence: TGTGCCAGCAGTGCAACAGGGGAGGGGGCTGGGGCCAACGTCCTGACTTTC.

This clonotype was counted a few times. CDR3 nucleotide sequence: TGTGCCAGCAGTAGTCGGATGAGCTCTGGAAACACCATATATTTT. Amino acids: CASSSRMSSGNTIYF. The V call is TRBV2, the J call TRBJ1-3; D remains ambiguous. Germline loops: CDR1 SNHLY, CDR2 FYNNEI. V lost 5 bases and J 0 bases, leaving 11 bases between the germline ends. This CDR3 has 15 residues.

This clonotype was picked up many times. The rearrangement links TRBV6-6 to TRBJ2-3; 7 bases match TRBD2. The CDR3 contains 13 residues. The V and J ends lost 8 bases and 3 bases, in that order; junction bases with no gene match: 5. Per the germline V gene, CDR1 is MNHNY and CDR2 is SVGAGI (reference sequence). The CDR3 reads CASLLGGTDTQYF. CDR3 in DNA: TGTGCCAGCCTGTTGGGGGGGACAGATACGCAGTATTTT.

A few counts support this clonotype. This rearrangement joins TRBV12-3 or TRBV12-4 to TRBJ2-7, with D possibly TRBD2 on 6 matching bases. V lost 0 bases, J lost 1 base, and 10 bases lay in between. This CDR3 is built from 15 residues. CDR3 sequence reads: CASSLAQGLSYEQYF. The CDR3 nucleotides are TGTGCCAGCAGTTTAGCCCAGGGACTTTCCTACGAGCAGTACTTC.

In this sample, this clonotype turned up a few times. The chain has TRBV10-3 and TRBJ2-3; D assignment may be TRBD1 or TRBD2 (5 bases each). The V gene lost 8 bases and the J gene lost 2 bases, with 11 bases spanning the gap. This CDR3 comprises 13 residues. CDR1 and CDR2 from the germline V gene are ENHRY and SYGVKD. CDR3: CAIGDGPTDTQYF. The CDR3 bases are TGTGCCATCGGGGACGGACCCACAGATACGCAGTATTTT.

This clonotype was recorded at least ten times. The chain links TRBV12-3 or TRBV12-4 to TRBJ2-7, with 8 nucleotides matching TRBD2. This CDR3 has 15 amino acids. V dropped 2 bases and J dropped 4; count of bases not matched to a gene: 7. The CDR3 DNA follows: TGTGCCAGCAGTTTAATGCGGGAGGTAAAATACGAGCAGTACTTC. This codes for CASSLMREVKYEQYF.

The rearrangement uses TRBV7-2 and TRBJ2-7, with TRBD2 matching over 11 bases. This CDR3 spans 15 amino acids. With 6 bases clipped from V and 1 base from J, the junction kept 5 bases outside the gene matches. Germline loops: CDR1 SGHTA, CDR2 FQGNSA. This CDR3 reads CASRILAGVSYEQYF. The DNA for the CDR3 is TGTGCCAGCAGGATACTAGCGGGGGTTTCCTACGAGCAGTACTTC.

The chain is built from TRBV12-3 or TRBV12-4 and TRBJ2-1; D unresolved. CDR3 length equals 15 residues. V was pared by 3 bases and J by 2 bases, with 11 bases between. CDR3 bases: TGTGCCAGCAGTTTTCGGGTTTTTGCCTACAATGAGCAGTTCTTC. Protein: CASSFRVFAYNEQFF.

V gene TRBV6-5 combines with J gene TRBJ2-7, with D tentatively TRBD2 (6 bases). Between the trimmed V and J ends, which lost 2 bases and 3 bases, there was a span of 26 bases. The V gene's germline CDR1 is MNHEY and CDR2 SVGAGI. The CDR3 runs 19 residues. The CDR3 DNA reads TGTGCCAGCAGTTACAGGGGAGGTAGGTCCTTCTGGGGGATCTACGAGCAGTACTTC. The encoded protein is CASSYRGGRSFWGIYEQYF.

V is TRBV20-1 and J is TRBJ2-2; 8 bases agree with TRBD1. The trim removed 7 bases at V and 5 bases at J, leaving 9 bases unmatched. The CDR3 runs to 14 residues. The germline CDR1 and CDR2 sequences are DFQATT and SNEGSKA (reference sequence). CDR3 region: CSVYRGIRTGELFF. CDR3 coding DNA: TGCAGTGTTTACAGGGGGATACGTACCGGGGAGCTGTTTTTT.

The rearrangement uses TRBV24-1 and TRBJ2-1, with 7 bases fitting TRBD2. After removal of 4 bases from V and 5 bases from J, the junction contained 7 bases not matched to a gene. CDR3 length equals 15 residues. Germline V lookup: CDR1 KGHDR, CDR2 SFDVKD. The CDR3: CATSESGRGNNEQFF. CDR3 in DNA: TGTGCCACCAGTGAGTCAGGGAGGGGAAACAATGAGCAGTTCTTC.

The chain has TRBV15 and TRBJ2-7, with D uncertain. The ends were cut back, 0 bases at V and 2 bases at J, with 20 bases in the middle. The CDR3 is 18 residues long. Germline loops: CDR1 LNHNV, CDR2 YYDKDF (reference sequence). CDR3 loop: CATSRDWRPRLVTYEQYF. The CDR3 bases are TGTGCCACCAGCAGAGATTGGCGACCCCGACTGGTAACCTACGAGCAGTACTTC.

This clonotype occurred many times. This chain uses TRBV12-3 or TRBV12-4 with TRBJ2-7; D ambiguous. The germline V and J ends were trimmed by 5 bases and 2 bases, with 13 bases remaining between them. The length of the CDR3 is 14 residues. The CDR3 sequence: CASSHYSTPYEQYF. The CDR3 DNA reads TGTGCCAGCAGTCACTATTCCACACCCTACGAGCAGTACTTC.

There are a few counts of this clonotype. The rearrangement links TRBV5-1 to TRBJ1-2; weak D call: TRBD1 (5 bases). Germline V gene lookup returns CDR1 SGHRS and CDR2 YFSETQ. CDR3 size: 14 residues. V lost 1 base, J lost 4 bases, and 11 bases lay in between. In nucleotides, the CDR3 is TGCGCCAGCAGCTTGACCACAGGCTCCTATGGCTACACCTTC. Encoded protein: CASSLTTGSYGYTF.

The rearrangement joins TRBV5-1 to TRBJ2-5, with 7 positions matching TRBD2. The germline gives CDR1 SGHRS, CDR2 YFSETQ. V shed 4 bases, J shed 3 bases, and the junction held 9 bases outside the gene matches. The CDR3 loop spans 15 amino acids. The CDR3: CASSMGPAGEETQYF. CDR3 coding DNA: TGCGCCAGCAGCATGGGACCGGCGGGGGAAGAGACCCAGTACTTC.

This clonotype was counted ten times or more. J is TRBJ2-2 and V is TRBV10-3; 10 nucleotides line up with TRBD2. V was pared by 6 bases and J by 9 bases, with 7 bases of the junction left unmatched. The germline gives CDR1 ENHRY, CDR2 SYGVKD. CDR3 length: 14 residues. The CDR3 here is CAISDSGGHRELFF. CDR3 sequence (DNA): TGTGCCATCAGCGATAGCGGGGGGCACCGGGAGCTGTTTTTT.

The CDR3, as DNA: TGCGCCAGCATGGCTGCAGTGGGAGCAGATACGCAGTATTTT. This encodes CASMAAVGADTQYF. The chain carries TRBV5-1 and TRBJ2-3, with a tentative D call TRBD2 (5 bases). V shed 6 bases and J shed 4 bases, with 15 bases lying between them. This CDR3 has 14 residues. Germline CDR1 reads SGHRS; CDR2 reads YFSETQ. Drawing the rest from reference TRBV5-1 and TRBJ2-3, the complete variable domain is KAGVTQTPRYLIKTRGQQVTLSCSPISGHRSVSWYQQTPGQGLQFLFEYFSETQRNKGNFPGRFSGRQFSNSRSEMNVSTLELGDSALYLCASMAAVGADTQYFGPGTRLTVL.